This T cell receptor beta chain is drawn from a study of cytomegalovirus exposure and HLA in healthy donors. Broader study findings: Some public TCRs appeared in many individuals, while most sequences were rare. In vitro, a few CMV-associated chains proved specific for CMV antigens.

The sample holds one count of this clone. What it binds is not known. V was clipped by 0 bases and J by 6 bases, with 9 bases between them. This CDR3 has 14 residues. CDR1 SGHRS and CDR2 YFSETQ come from the germline V gene. Donors were drawn from the 120-subject validation cohort, separate from the approximately 700-subject first cohort. The protocol was immunoSEQ multiplex PCR, while the TCRdb copy is restricted to in-frame clones and leaves out a portion. The data show about 110,000 clones, more than 90% seen once. The chain couples TRBV5-1 to TRBJ2-2; D unresolved. Sequenced material: PBMCs. The clonotype comes from a woman between 18 and 29 years old in good health and CMV-seronegative. The CDR3 DNA follows: TGCGCCAGCAGCTTGGCGGGTCTCTCCGGGGAGCTGTTTTTT. Protein: CASSLAGLSGELFF. Full variable domain (outside the CDR3, taken from reference TRBV5-1 and TRBJ2-2): KAGVTQTPRYLIKTRGQQVTLSCSPISGHRSVSWYQQTPGQGLQFLFEYFSETQRNKGNFPGRFSGRQFSNSRSEMNVSTLELGDSALYLCASSLAGLSGELFFGEGSRLTVL.